The next 25 T cell receptor beta chains were all read from a single sample in a study of T cell repertoires in cytomegalovirus infection. In TCRdb, the reads were re-called with MiXCR into one record per CDR3 protein. The sample has about 210,000 distinct CDR3 sequences, around 6.4% seen once. The specimen sequenced was PBMCs. The receptor source for this set is a human donor in good health (CMV status not recorded). Some clones in this sample may be carry-over from other donors' samples.

This clonotype was seen at least ten times. The chain recombines TRBV6-5 with TRBJ1-5; D call uncertain. CDR1 and CDR2 (germline): MNHEY, SVGAGI. Trimming took 8 bases from V and 2 from J, leaving 10 bases between them. The CDR3 has 13 residues. CDR3: CASPDIGNQPQHF. The CDR3 DNA reads TGTGCCAGCCCGGATATTGGCAATCAGCCCCAGCATTTT.

This clonotype was found many times. This rearrangement joins TRBV6-2 or TRBV6-3 to TRBJ1-5; 7 positions match TRBD1. Unmatched junction bases numbered 21, after V lost 4 bases and J lost 0 bases. CDR3 length equals 21 residues. In germline, CDR1 is MNHEY, CDR2 SVGEGT. CDR3 coding DNA: TGTGCCAGCAGTTCCCCGCGACCGGGACAGACAACTATTTATAGCAATCAGCCCCAGCATTTT. It yields the protein CASSSPRPGQTTIYSNQPQHF.

The sample holds many counts of this clonotype. The chain carries TRBV7-8 and TRBJ2-6; tentative D call: TRBD2 (5 bases). The germline gives CDR1 SGHVS, CDR2 FQNEAQ. The germline V and J ends were trimmed by 5 bases and 0 bases, with 11 bases remaining between them. The CDR3 extends over 16 amino acids. The CDR3 region is CASSPTGSSGANVLTF. The CDR3 DNA sequence: TGTGCCAGCAGCCCTACGGGAAGCTCTGGGGCCAACGTCCTGACTTTC.

This clonotype was observed many times. The gene calls are TRBV6-5 and TRBJ2-3; TRBD2 aligns across 13 bases. The CDR3 totals 16 residues. V shed 2 bases, J shed 5 bases, and the junction held 4 bases outside the gene matches. Looked up from germline, CDR1 is MNHEY and CDR2 is SVGAGI. The CDR3 reads CASSYRLAGGLDTQYF. DNA of the CDR3: TGTGCCAGCAGTTACCGACTAGCGGGGGGACTAGATACGCAGTATTTT.

This clonotype was recorded at least ten times. The junction differs from germline at one of its ends, possibly a read error. The genes are TRBV20-1 and TRBJ2-7; 11 bases are shared with TRBD2. CDR1 and CDR2 (germline): DFQATT, SNEGSKA (reference sequence). The CDR3 runs 14 residues. Written as DNA, the CDR3 is TGCAGTGCCTTGAGCATTACTAGCGGGGGTCCCGGGGATTTC. As protein: CSALSITSGGPGDF.

The J gene is TRBJ1-4, the V gene TRBV24-1; D is unresolved. This CDR3 has 13 amino acids. Looked up from germline, CDR1 is KGHDR and CDR2 is SFDVKD. V lost 3 bases and J lost 8, with 9 bases in between. The CDR3 spells CATSDPPGEKLFF. CDR3 DNA sequence: TGTGCCACCAGTGATCCCCCGGGCGAAAAACTGTTTTTT.

This clonotype appeared many times. At one boundary the junction diverges from the germline segment, which might be a read error. V and J are TRBV4-3 and TRBJ1-5; D possibly corresponds to TRBD1 (6 bases). The CDR3 covers 15 residues. Germline V gene data show CDR1 as LGHNA and CDR2 as YSLEER. The CDR3 DNA follows: TGTGCCAGCAGCCAGGACAGAAATAGCAATCAGCCCCAGCATTTT. Its protein product is CASSQDRNSNQPQHF.

This clonotype was counted many times. The gene calls are TRBV20-1 and TRBJ2-5; D ambiguous. The CDR3 has 10 residues. Germline CDR1 and CDR2: DFQATT and SNEGSKA (reference sequence). V was pared by 3 bases and J by 5 bases, with 4 bases between. CDR3 sequence reads: CSASGETQYF. The DNA of the CDR3 is TGCAGTGCTAGCGGGGAGACCCAGTACTTC.

This clonotype was detected many times. V and J are TRBV7-2 and TRBJ1-2; D ambiguous. This CDR3 is 14 amino acids long. The germline gives CDR1 SGHTA, CDR2 FQGNSA. The V end was cut by 2 bases, the J end by 6 bases, with 13 bases between. In nucleotides, the CDR3 is TGTGCCAGCAGCTTACTTCCGACGAGCCATGGCTACACCTTC. Translated, it gives CASSLLPTSHGYTF. The entire variable domain, with the rest obtained from reference TRBV7-2 and TRBJ1-2, is as follows: GAGVSQSPSNKVTEKGKDVELRCDPISGHTALYWYRQSLGQGLEFLIYFQGNSAPDKSGLPSDRFSAERTGGSVSTLTIQRTQQEDSAVYLCASSLLPTSHGYTFGSGTRLTVV.

This rearrangement joins TRBV12-3 or TRBV12-4 to TRBJ2-2, with 8 bases aligning to TRBD1. The V segment lost 6 bases and the J segment 3 bases; nucleotides outside the gene matches: 9. CDR3 length: 16 residues. The CDR3: CASSRTGGFDTGELFF. The CDR3 DNA is TGTGCCAGCAGCCGTACAGGGGGTTTTGACACCGGGGAGCTGTTTTTT.

This clonotype was counted a few times. The V and J genes are TRBV5-6 and TRBJ2-5; possibly TRBD1 for D (6 bases). This CDR3 is 16 amino acids long. V was trimmed by 3 bases and J by 2 bases, leaving 17 bases between them. Germline V gene sequence: CDR1 SGHDT, CDR2 YYEEEE. The DNA for the CDR3 is TGTGCCAGCAGCTGGGGGTGGGACACCAAGCAAGAGACCCAGTACTTC. Protein: CASSWGWDTKQETQYF. Complete variable domain (other parts from reference TRBV5-6 and TRBJ2-5): DAGVTQSPTHLIKTRGQQVTLRCSPKSGHDTVSWYQQALGQGPQFIFQYYEEEERQRGNFPDRFSGHQFPNYSSELNVNALLLGDSALYLCASSWGWDTKQETQYFGPGTRLLVL.

This clonotype was detected ten times or more. DNA of the CDR3: TGTGCCAGCAGCCAAGATGAGGGTCCGCGGGCTCTAAACTATGGCTACACCTTC. Translating gives CASSQDEGPRALNYGYTF. The gene calls are TRBV14 and TRBJ1-2; the D is unclear. The V end was cut by 0 bases, the J end by 2 bases, with 19 bases between. Germline V gene lookup returns CDR1 SGHDN and CDR2 FVKESK. The CDR3 runs to 18 residues.

This clonotype was seen repeatedly, ten times or more. The V call is TRBV4-3, the J call TRBJ2-3; no reliable D call. This CDR3 contains 14 residues. Trimming shortened V by 0 bases and J by 4 bases, and 8 bases separated the two germline ends. Germline V gives CDR1 LGHNA, CDR2 YSLEER. CDR3 in amino acids: CASSQDRSADTQYF. The DNA of the CDR3 is TGCGCCAGCAGCCAAGACCGGTCGGCAGATACGCAGTATTTT.

This clonotype was seen ten or more times. The V gene is TRBV20-1, the J gene TRBJ2-1; 10 nucleotides line up with TRBD2. The CDR3 contains 16 residues. V lost 2 bases, J lost 5 bases, and 9 bases stayed unmatched. Germline V gene data show CDR1 as DFQATT and CDR2 as SNEGSKA (reference sequence). The DNA of the CDR3 is TGCAGTGCTAGATCTAGCGGGGGCTTACTCCACAATGAGCAGTTCTTC. It encodes CSARSSGGLLHNEQFF.

This clonotype was detected many times. The CDR3 sequence: CASAKAGGNQPQHF. The CDR3 nucleotides read TGTGCCAGCGCTAAGGCGGGCGGCAATCAGCCCCAGCATTTT. The J gene is TRBJ1-5, the V gene TRBV12-3 or TRBV12-4; D is unclear. Trimming took 8 bases from V and 2 from J, leaving 13 bases between them. The CDR3 spans 14 residues.

In its sample, this clonotype was seen many times. The V gene is TRBV7-2, the J gene TRBJ1-1; D is uncertain. Germline CDR1 and CDR2: SGHTA and FQGNSA. The CDR3 totals 15 residues. The V end lost 0 bases, the J end lost 4 bases, and 12 bases lay between the germline ends. The CDR3 sequence: CASSLAWTLGTEAFF. CDR3 DNA sequence: TGTGCCAGCAGCTTAGCGTGGACGCTGGGCACTGAAGCTTTCTTT.

The V and J genes are TRBV12-3 or TRBV12-4 and TRBJ1-1, with D tentatively TRBD1 (6 bases). This CDR3 region has 13 residues. V was clipped by 3 bases and J by 9 bases, with 14 bases between them. The CDR3 sequence is CASSLRTARKAFF. DNA for the CDR3: TGTGCCAGCAGTTTGCGGACAGCCCGCAAAGCTTTCTTT.

This clonotype was counted only a few times. The chain uses TRBV7-9 and TRBJ1-2; possibly TRBD1 for D (5 bases). CDR1 and CDR2 from the germline V gene are SEHNR and FQNEAQ (reference sequence). Between the trimmed V and J ends, which lost 2 bases and 6 bases, there was a span of 13 bases. The CDR3 contains 14 residues. The CDR3 DNA reads as TGTGCCAGCAGCTTACCGGGGCCTCGAAATGGCTACACCTTC. Its translation: CASSLPGPRNGYTF.

This clonotype has at least ten counts. CDR3 nucleotides: TGTGCCAGCAGTCCATCCGGGACAGGGAGCCGCGAGCAGTACTTC. Translation gives CASSPSGTGSREQYF. The chain recombines TRBV6-2 or TRBV6-3 with TRBJ2-7, with TRBD1 matching over 9 bases. This CDR3 is 15 amino acids long. The J segment lost 6 bases and the V segment lost 5 bases, leaving 11 bases of the junction unmatched. Germline values: CDR1 MNHEY, CDR2 SVGEGT.

The table lists this clonotype with many counts. CDR3 amino acids: CASSPQFGKETQYF. The CDR3 bases are TGTGCCAGCAGCCCCCAGTTCGGTAAAGAGACCCAGTACTTC. The genes are TRBV7-2 and TRBJ2-5; D gene unclear. V dropped 5 bases and J dropped 3 bases, with 13 bases sitting between them. Germline V gene lookup returns CDR1 SGHTA and CDR2 FQGNSA. This CDR3 has 14 amino acids.

A few counts support this clonotype. The chain has TRBV28 and TRBJ2-5, with 8 positions matching TRBD2. V was pared by 6 bases and J by 3 bases, with 9 bases of the junction left unmatched. This CDR3 is built from 15 residues. Germline-derived CDR1 and CDR2 are MDHEN and SYDVKM. In DNA form, the CDR3 reads TGTGCCAGCAGCCTCACGGGGGGGGGAAAAGAGACCCAGTACTTC. Translated: CASSLTGGGKETQYF.

This clonotype was picked up many times. The J gene is TRBJ2-1, the V gene TRBV5-1; TRBD2 might be the D (6 bases). The CDR3 runs to 14 residues. The V end lost 7 bases, the J end lost 7 bases, and 18 bases lay between the germline ends. Germline CDR1 reads SGHRS; CDR2 reads YFSETQ. The DNA for the CDR3 is TGCGCCAGCCGGGCGGGCCTAGCGTCGAATGAGCAGTTCTTC. Residues: CASRAGLASNEQFF.

Turning to this clonotype: A read error may explain this, as a much larger clone is one base away. The rearrangement joins TRBV20-1 to TRBJ2-3; tentatively, D is TRBD1 (5 bases). This CDR3 has 14 residues. V was clipped by 0 bases and J by 1 base, with 8 bases between them. Germline lookup yields CDR1 DFQATT and CDR2 SNEGSKA (reference sequence). The CDR3 sequence: CSARDPRGTDTQYF. The DNA for the CDR3 is TGCAGTGCTAGAGATCCCAGGGGCACAGATACGCAGTATTTT.

This rearrangement joins TRBV27 to TRBJ2-2, with TRBD1 identical over 9 bases. V lost 8 bases, J lost 2 bases, and 3 bases stayed unmatched. The germline V gene encodes CDR1 MNHEY and CDR2 SMNVEV (reference sequence). CDR3 length: 14 amino acids. The CDR3 DNA reads TGTGCCAGCCACAGGGGGCCCAACACCGGGGAGCTGTTTTTT. It yields the protein CASHRGPNTGELFF.

CDR3 DNA sequence: TGTGCCAGCACCCCGCATTGGGACACCGGGGAGCTGTTTTTT. It yields the protein CASTPHWDTGELFF. V usage is TRBV11-2 and J usage is TRBJ2-2; D is unresolved. Germline V gene data show CDR1 as SGHAT and CDR2 as FQNNGV. There are 14 residues in the CDR3. V lost 7 bases and J 3 bases, leaving 12 bases between the germline ends.